These 32 T cell receptor beta chains originate from one sample sequenced in a study of blood T cell repertoires in COVID-19. Profiling relied on immunoSEQ multiplex PCR, and the TCRdb table lists in-frame clones only, not all of them. The sample records about 140,000 clones, 76% being singletons. Sequenced: peripheral blood. The receptors derive from an elderly woman with active or convalescent COVID-19.

This clone was counted at least ten times. This rearrangement joins TRBV2 to TRBJ1-2; D is undetermined. The CDR3 covers 14 residues. With 5 bases removed from V and 4 bases from J, the gap between germline ends came to 14 bases. Germline-derived CDR1 and CDR2 are SNHLY and FYNNEI. The CDR3 region has the DNA TGTGCCAGCAGTTCTAGACGGCCCTTCTATGGCTACACCTTC. Translation gives CASSSRRPFYGYTF.

V is TRBV6-6 and J is TRBJ2-2; 9 nucleotides align to TRBD1. Germline V CDR1 and CDR2: MNHNY, SVGAGI (reference sequence). After removal of 7 bases from V and 1 base from J, the junction contained 4 bases not matched to a gene. This CDR3 has 15 residues. The CDR3 bases are TGTGCCAGCAAGGACAGGGGTGGGAACACCGGGGAGCTGTTTTTT. Its translation: CASKDRGGNTGELFF.

This clone was recorded at least ten times. This CDR3 reads CAWSHSNSPLHF. The CDR3 region has the DNA TGTGCCTGGAGTCATAGTAATTCACCCCTCCACTTT. The chain carries TRBV30 and TRBJ1-6; D ambiguous. V was pared by 2 bases and J by 6 bases, with 5 bases between. This CDR3 is 12 amino acids long. Germline loops: CDR1 GTSNPN, CDR2 SVGIG (reference sequence).

The chain joins TRBV4-2 to TRBJ1-6; no firm D call. This CDR3 spans 16 amino acids. Between the trimmed V and J ends, which lost 0 bases and 2 bases, there was a span of 8 bases. Germline V gene lookup returns CDR1 LGHNA and CDR2 YNFKEQ. This CDR3 is CASSQDGNTYNSPLHF. The CDR3, as DNA: TGTGCCAGCAGCCAAGATGGTAACACCTATAATTCACCCCTCCACTTT.

As for this clone: It may be a read error: a sequence one base away is much more abundant. The V call is TRBV13, the J call TRBJ1-2, with TRBD1 as a possible D gene (5 bases). This CDR3 comprises 12 residues. Germline CDR1 PRHDT, CDR2 FYEKMQ (reference sequence). V lost 0 bases to trimming and J lost 7 bases, with 6 bases between them. In DNA, the CDR3 is TGTGCCAGCAGCTTAGGACAGGCTGGCTACACCTTC. Residues: CASSLGQAGYTF.

The rearrangement joins TRBV5-1 to TRBJ1-2; 8 positions match TRBD1. From germline, CDR1 is SGHRS and CDR2 YFSETQ. Losses at the gene ends were 8 bases for V and 5 bases for J; bases not matched to a gene: 14. The CDR3 length is 15 residues. The CDR3 loop reads CASHPEGQGKYGYTF. The CDR3 region has the DNA TGCGCCAGTCACCCAGAAGGACAGGGAAAGTATGGCTACACCTTC.

The chain recombines TRBV2 with TRBJ1-5, with D unresolved. The CDR3 sequence is 13 residues long. From germline, CDR1 is SNHLY and CDR2 FYNNEI. V dropped 7 bases and J dropped 0 bases, with 7 bases sitting between them. The CDR3 region is CASTQNSNQPQHF. In DNA form, the CDR3 reads TGTGCCAGCACACAAAATAGCAATCAGCCCCAGCATTTT.

V and J are TRBV6-6 and TRBJ2-4, with D possibly TRBD1 on 6 matching bases. V was pared by 6 bases and J by 5 bases, with 11 bases between. The CDR3 is made up of 13 amino acids. From germline, CDR1 is MNHNY and CDR2 SVGAGI (reference sequence). The chain's CDR3 is CASSQGTQNIQYF. Written as DNA, the CDR3 is TGTGCCAGCAGCCAGGGGACCCAAAACATTCAGTACTTC.

The rearrangement links TRBV6-5 to TRBJ1-2, with 7 nucleotides matching TRBD1. CDR3 length: 13 residues. Trimming took 10 bases from V and 4 from J; bases not matched to a gene: 9. Germline CDR1 is MNHEY and CDR2 is SVGAGI. The CDR3 is CATSKGASYGYTF. In DNA, the CDR3 is TGTGCCACCAGCAAGGGGGCGAGCTATGGCTACACCTTC.

The J gene is TRBJ1-2, the V gene TRBV2; D is unresolved. CDR1 SNHLY and CDR2 FYNNEI come from the germline V gene. Deletions cut 7 bases from V and 6 bases from J, with 9 bases between. CDR3 length: 11 amino acids. The DNA of the CDR3 is TGTGCCAGCATCAGTGTTGATGGCTACACCTTC. This gives the protein CASISVDGYTF.

This clone was detected only once. V gene TRBV11-2 combines with J gene TRBJ2-3; weak D call: TRBD1 (6 bases). In germline, CDR1 is SGHAT, CDR2 FQNNGV. The V end was cut by 5 bases, the J end by 4 bases, with 13 bases between. The CDR3 runs 14 residues. Written as DNA, the CDR3 is TGTGCCAGCAGCCCGGGAAACAGGGCAGATACGCAGTATTTT. Its translation: CASSPGNRADTQYF.

The V gene is TRBV4-3, the J gene TRBJ1-4, with D possibly being TRBD1 (5 bases). Trimming pared 2 bases from V and 5 bases from J, leaving 12 bases between. Germline CDR1 LGHNA, CDR2 YSLEER. The CDR3 is 15 amino acids. This chain's CDR3 is CASSQKTQGNEKLFF. As DNA, the CDR3 is TGCGCCAGCAGCCAAAAAACCCAGGGAAATGAAAAACTGTTTTTT.

J is TRBJ1-3 and V is TRBV3-1 (or the pseudogene TRBV3-2); perhaps TRBD1 as D (5 bases). V shed 5 bases and J shed 4 bases, with 12 bases lying between them. The CDR3 is 14 amino acids. Germline V gene lookup returns CDR1 LGHDT and CDR2 YNNKEL (reference sequence). CDR3 protein: CASSKGSAGNTIYF. The CDR3 DNA reads TGTGCCAGCAGCAAGGGGTCTGCAGGAAACACCATATATTTT.

This clone was seen a handful of times. The chain couples TRBV9 to TRBJ1-2, with D possibly being TRBD1 (6 bases). V lost 3 bases, J lost 1 base, and 19 bases lay in between. Per germline, CDR1 SGDLS and CDR2 YYNGEE. This CDR3 spans 17 amino acids. The CDR3 coding sequence is TGTGCCAGCAGCGGGCCCCGGGACATCGACCTTAACTATGGCTACACCTTC. Protein product: CASSGPRDIDLNYGYTF.

The chain is built from TRBV2 and TRBJ1-2, with D possibly matching TRBD1 (5 bases). There are 13 residues in the CDR3. V was clipped by 5 bases and J by 4 bases, with 11 bases between them. From germline, CDR1 is SNHLY and CDR2 FYNNEI. The CDR3, as DNA: TGTGCCAGCAGTTTAGACAGAAGCTATGGCTACACCTTC. Its protein product is CASSLDRSYGYTF.

This chain's CDR3 is CASSWGRHRQTGELFF. The CDR3 nucleotides are TGTGCCAGCAGTTGGGGGCGTCATCGTCAAACCGGGGAGCTGTTTTTT. The rearrangement joins TRBV27 to TRBJ2-2, with a weak D call TRBD1 (6 bases). The V end lost 4 bases, the J end lost 5 bases, and 17 bases lay between the germline ends. From germline, CDR1 is MNHEY and CDR2 SMNVEV (reference sequence). This CDR3 contains 16 residues.

This clone was recorded once. J is TRBJ1-1 and V is TRBV28; 8 bases agree with TRBD1. CDR1 MDHEN and CDR2 SYDVKM come from the germline V gene. Trimming at V came to 6 bases and at J to 1 base, leaving 4 bases not matched to a gene. This CDR3 comprises 14 residues. CDR3 in DNA: TGTGCCAGCAGCAGACAGGGGAAGAACACTGAAGCTTTCTTT. This codes for CASSRQGKNTEAFF. Based on the CDR3 plus reference TRBV28 and TRBJ1-1, the full variable domain is DVKVTQSSRYLVKRTGEKVFLECVQDMDHENMFWYRQDPGLGLRLIYFSYDVKMKEKGDIPEGYSVSREKKERFSLILESASTNQTSMYLCASSRQGKNTEAFFGQGTRLTVV.

This chain connects TRBV6-6 to TRBJ2-5, with TRBD2 matching 13 bases. With 6 bases clipped from V and 5 bases from J, the junction kept 6 bases outside the gene matches. The CDR3 extends over 15 amino acids. The V gene's germline CDR1 is MNHNY and CDR2 SVGAGI (reference sequence). The CDR3 sequence is CASRLAGGLTETQYF. The CDR3 DNA reads as TGTGCCAGCAGACTAGCGGGGGGGCTAACGGAGACCCAGTACTTC.

The V gene is TRBV11-2, the J gene TRBJ2-2, with a weak D call TRBD2 (6 bases). Between the trimmed V and J ends, which lost 5 bases and 4 bases, there was a span of 14 bases. Germline CDR1 is SGHAT and CDR2 is FQNNGV. The CDR3 length is 15 residues. The DNA for the CDR3 is TGTGCCAGCAGCCCCTCGGGGGTTGGCACCGGGGAGCTGTTTTTT. It specifies CASSPSGVGTGELFF.

CDR3 in amino acids: CASSPTPGRGTQPQHF. Written as DNA, the CDR3 is TGTGCCAGCAGCCCCACCCCAGGCAGGGGGACTCAGCCCCAGCATTTT. The chain employs TRBV28 and TRBJ1-5; 7 positions agree with TRBD1. The CDR3 spans 16 residues. The germline V gene has CDR1 MDHEN and CDR2 SYDVKM. V gave up 6 bases and J gave up 6 bases; unmatched junction bases: 14.

This clone was counted ten times or more. This chain joins TRBV7-8 and TRBJ1-4; 10 bases fit TRBD1. Trimming took 2 bases from V and 7 from J; bases not matched to a gene: 7. Germline V CDR1 and CDR2: SGHVS, FQNEAQ. The CDR3 runs to 16 residues. CDR3 loop: CASSLRTGTGVEKLFF. CDR3 sequence (DNA): TGTGCCAGCAGCTTACGGACCGGGACAGGGGTTGAAAAACTGTTTTTT.

This clone was seen only once. The rearrangement uses TRBV7-2 and TRBJ1-1; TRBD1 is a possible D gene (5 bases). The CDR3 is 15 amino acids. V lost 0 bases, J lost 5 bases, and 13 bases lay in between. Germline CDR1 SGHTA, CDR2 FQGNSA. The CDR3 region is CASSLALAGRTEAFF. The DNA for the CDR3 is TGTGCCAGCAGCTTAGCGTTAGCAGGGCGGACTGAAGCTTTCTTT.

The V and J genes are TRBV13 and TRBJ1-2; TRBD1 agrees at 7 bases. Trimming cost V 6 bases and J 5 bases; bases outside gene matches: 3. The germline gives CDR1 PRHDT, CDR2 FYEKMQ (reference sequence). The CDR3 loop spans 12 amino acids. The CDR3 protein is CASSVRGYGYTF. The CDR3 bases are TGTGCCAGCAGTGTCAGGGGGTATGGCTACACCTTC.

V usage is TRBV6-1 and J usage is TRBJ2-7; D is perhaps TRBD2 (5 bases). Trimming removed 3 bases at V and 2 bases at J, with 11 bases between. Per germline, CDR1 MNHNS and CDR2 SASEGT. This CDR3 region has 14 residues. This chain's CDR3 is CASSDTYGAYEQYF. As DNA, the CDR3 is TGTGCCAGCAGTGATACATACGGGGCCTACGAGCAGTACTTC.

J is TRBJ1-1 and V is TRBV3-1 (or the pseudogene TRBV3-2); 10 bases fit TRBD1. The germline CDR1 and CDR2 sequences are LGHDT and YNNKEL (reference sequence). The J segment lost 4 bases and the V segment lost 7 bases, leaving 6 bases of the junction unmatched. This CDR3 is 14 amino acids long. The chain's CDR3 is CASTDRGPRTEAFF. Written as DNA, the CDR3 is TGTGCCAGCACCGACAGGGGGCCGCGCACTGAAGCTTTCTTT.

The gene calls are TRBV6-1 and TRBJ1-5; 8 bases are shared with TRBD1. In germline, CDR1 is MNHNS, CDR2 SASEGT. This CDR3 comprises 16 residues. V lost 3 bases to trimming and J lost 2 bases; unmatched junction nucleotides: 6. CDR3 DNA: TGTGCCAGCAGTGATCGTGACAGGGGAGGCAATCAGCCCCAGCATTTT. Its translation: CASSDRDRGGNQPQHF.

V and J are TRBV19 and TRBJ2-2; 7 bases agree with TRBD1. J gave up 5 bases and V 6 bases, and 9 bases lay outside the gene matches. CDR1 and CDR2 from the germline V gene are LNHDA and SQIVND (reference sequence). The length of the CDR3 is 15 residues. CDR3 region: CASRTRGYETGELFF. DNA for the CDR3: TGTGCCAGTAGGACCAGGGGGTATGAAACCGGGGAGCTGTTTTTT.

Written as DNA, the CDR3 is TGTGCCAGCAGCTTCTCTCCGGGGGGACCGGGACGCACAGATACGCAGTATTTT. Residues: CASSFSPGGPGRTDTQYF. The V and J genes are TRBV5-5 and TRBJ2-3; 7 nucleotides align to TRBD2. This CDR3 has 18 residues. The germline CDR1 and CDR2 sequences are SGHKS and YYEKEE (reference sequence). The junction had 13 bases not matched to a gene; V was cut back by 2 bases and J by 1 base. Combining the CDR3 with reference TRBV5-5 and TRBJ2-3 gives the whole variable domain DAGVTQSPTHLIKTRGQQVTLRCSPISGHKSVSWYQQVLGQGPQFIFQYYEKEERGRGNFPDRFSARQFPNYSSELNVNALLLGDSALYLCASSFSPGGPGRTDTQYFGPGTRLTVL.

This clone was counted a few times. The gene calls are TRBV15 and TRBJ1-6; D is unresolved. Germline V gene sequence: CDR1 LNHNV, CDR2 YYDKDF (reference sequence). The ends were cut back, 1 base at V and 6 bases at J, with 7 bases in the middle. CDR3 length: 14 amino acids. The CDR3 protein is CATSRGGGNSPLHF. The CDR3 DNA sequence: TGTGCCACCAGCAGAGGGGGAGGTAATTCACCCCTCCACTTT.

J is TRBJ2-1 and V is TRBV10-3; the D gene is possibly TRBD2 (6 bases). The CDR3 spans 13 residues. V was pared by 10 bases and J by 0 bases, with 10 bases between. From germline, CDR1 is ENHRY and CDR2 SYGVKD. CDR3 amino acids: CATRGSSYNEQFF. Here the CDR3 DNA reads TGTGCCACTCGGGGGAGCTCCTACAATGAGCAGTTCTTC.

The chain has TRBV6-5 and TRBJ1-1; 8 bases fit TRBD1. The V gene's germline CDR1 is MNHEY and CDR2 SVGAGI. With V trimmed by 2 bases and J by 4 bases, 3 bases remained unmatched. CDR3 length: 14 residues. The CDR3 bases are TGTGCCAGCAGTTACACCGGGACAGGCACTGAAGCTTTCTTT. Protein: CASSYTGTGTEAFF.

This CDR3 is CASSSMGQGYYGYTF. CDR3 DNA: TGTGCCAGCAGTAGCATGGGACAGGGGTATTATGGCTACACCTTC. This chain connects TRBV27 to TRBJ1-2; TRBD1 agrees at 10 bases. Germline assignment: CDR1 MNHEY and CDR2 SMNVEV (reference sequence). The CDR3 totals 15 residues. Unmatched junction bases numbered 8, after V lost 5 bases and J lost 5 bases.